A selection of T cell receptor beta chains follows, all from one sample in a study of radiotherapy plus CTLA-4 blockade in lung cancer. Generated by immunoSEQ multiplex PCR, the TCRdb table keeps only in-frame clones and is missing some. This table holds 70,000 to 95,000 clones, about 83% found once. This sample comprised peripheral blood, obtained from a patient treated with radiotherapy plus ipilimumab. These receptors were obtained from a human donor with non-small cell lung cancer that progressed on radiotherapy plus ipilimumab. Each CDR3 is given with its conserved first and last residue. The D gene is left open where the match is weak. A row's size may be missing; if present it is once, few, many or a size class.

D: NA; size: NA; J: TRBJ2-5; V: TRBV18; DNA: TGTGCCAGCTCACCACCTCGGGGCCCCTTTGAAGAGACCCAGTACTTC; CDR3: CASSPPRGPFEETQYF
D: NA; size: NA; J: TRBJ2-3; V: TRBV7-3; DNA: TGTGCCAGCAGCTTATTGGCAGGGGCAAATGCAGATACGCAGTATTTT; CDR3: CASSLLAGANADTQYF
D: NA; size: NA; J: TRBJ1-5; V: TRBV19; DNA: TGTGCCAGTAGTATTATCTGGGGTGACGGCAATCAGCCCCAGCATTTT; CDR3: CASSIIWGDGNQPQHF
D: NA; size: NA; J: TRBJ2-7; V: TRBV6-5; DNA: TGTGCCAGCGGCCGGGGGTGGGGCGAGCAGTACTTC; CDR3: CASGRGWGEQYF
D: NA; size: NA; J: TRBJ1-3; V: TRBV5-4; DNA: TGTGCCAGCAGCCGCGAATTCGGGGGGCGGGCTGGAAACACCATATATTTT; CDR3: CASSREFGGRAGNTIYF
D: NA; size: NA; J: TRBJ2-2; V: TRBV5-6; DNA: TGTGCCAGCAGCTTCAGGGTCCGGGAGCTGTTTTTT; CDR3: CASSFRVRELFF
D: TRBD2; size: NA; J: TRBJ2-3; V: TRBV5-4; DNA: TGTGCCAGCAGCCGCACTAGCGGGAGTGATACGCAGTATTTT; CDR3: CASSRTSGSDTQYF
D: NA; size: NA; J: TRBJ1-1; V: TRBV27; DNA: TGTGCCAGCAGTTTAAGGACGAACACTGAAGCTTTCTTT; CDR3: CASSLRTNTEAFF
D: TRBD1; size: few; J: TRBJ2-7; V: TRBV5-1; DNA: TGCGCCAGCAGTGGGGGACAGGGGGCATTCGAGCAGTACTTC; CDR3: CASSGGQGAFEQYF
D: NA; size: NA; J: TRBJ1-1; V: TRBV6-6; DNA: TGTGCCAGCAGTTACGGGGGGAGCACTGAAGCTTTCTTT; CDR3: CASSYGGSTEAFF
D: TRBD1; size: NA; J: TRBJ1-2; V: TRBV30; DNA: TGTGCCTGGAGTGTAGGATGGGGACAGGTTAGGAAATATGGCTACACCTTC; CDR3: CAWSVGWGQVRKYGYTF
D: NA; size: NA; J: TRBJ2-7; V: TRBV6-5; DNA: TGTGCCAGCAGTTATGAGGGATACGAGCAGTACTTC; CDR3: CASSYEGYEQYF
D: NA; size: NA; J: TRBJ2-1; V: TRBV11-3; DNA: TGTGCCAGCAGCTTAGGGGCAGGTAACAATGAGCAGTTCTTC; CDR3: CASSLGAGNNEQFF
D: NA; size: NA; J: TRBJ1-3; V: TRBV9; DNA: TGTGCCAGCAGCGGTCCCCCGCCTAGGCAGCCGTCACAGAGGAACACCATATATTTT; CDR3: CASSGPPPRQPSQRNTIYF
D: TRBD1; size: NA; J: TRBJ2-6; V: TRBV18; DNA: TGTGCCAGCTCACAACAGGGGGCTGGGGCCAACGTCCTGACTTTC; CDR3: CASSQQGAGANVLTF
D: NA; size: NA; J: TRBJ2-2; V: TRBV14; DNA: TGTGCCAGCAGCCACAGGCCCGCGAACACCGGGGAGCTGTTTTTT; CDR3: CASSHRPANTGELFF
D: NA; size: NA; J: TRBJ1-5; V: TRBV21-1; DNA: TGTGCCAGCAGCAAAGAGAGCCAGCCCCAGCATTTT; CDR3: CASSKESQPQHF
D: NA; size: NA; J: TRBJ1-1; V: TRBV5-4; DNA: TGTGCCAGCAGCCCCGCTCCGGACGGGGGGAACACTGAAGCTTTCTTT; CDR3: CASSPAPDGGNTEAFF
D: TRBD2; size: NA; J: TRBJ2-5; V: TRBV2; DNA: TGTGCCAGCAGTGAATGGGTCGGGGGGGCATTGGAGACCCAGTACTTC; CDR3: CASSEWVGGALETQYF
D: NA; size: NA; J: TRBJ2-3; V: TRBV7-9; DNA: TGTGCCAGCAGCTTAGGAGGGACCCTGAGGGATACGCAGTATTTT; CDR3: CASSLGGTLRDTQYF
D: NA; size: NA; J: TRBJ1-5; V: TRBV4-3; DNA: TGCGCCAGCAGCCAAGGGTTTAATCAGCCCCAGCATTTT; CDR3: CASSQGFNQPQHF
D: NA; size: NA; J: TRBJ1-3; V: TRBV7-2; DNA: TGTGCCAGCAGCTTATTCTGGGGACAAAACTCTGGAAACACCATATATTTT; CDR3: CASSLFWGQNSGNTIYF
D: NA; size: NA; J: TRBJ2-3; V: TRBV7-6; DNA: TGTGCCAGCAGCCCACTAGGAACCCCTCCAGATACGCAGTATTTT; CDR3: CASSPLGTPPDTQYF
D: NA; size: few; J: TRBJ2-1; V: TRBV13; DNA: TGTGCCAGCAGCGCAAGGGGTGGGTTCTACAATGAGCAGTTCTTC; CDR3: CASSARGGFYNEQFF
D: TRBD1; size: NA; J: TRBJ1-2; V: TRBV2; DNA: TGTGCCAGCAGTTCCCGAGGACAGGGGGCCCGGAGGACCTTC; CDR3: CASSSRGQGARRTF
D: NA; size: NA; J: TRBJ2-7; V: TRBV4-1; DNA: TGCGCCAGCAGCCAAGATAAGGGCTACGAGCAGTACTTC; CDR3: CASSQDKGYEQYF